This TCR beta chain was recorded in a study of T cells in Graves' hyperthyroidism and ophthalmopathy (dated by TCRdb to about 2019). Background for the entire study: Peripheral blood was sampled at the time of initial diagnosis, prior to any treatment. TCR V-J signatures able to tell the groups apart were searched for in a discovery cohort of approximately 95 patients, of whom roughly 42 had Graves' ophthalmopathy and roughly 58 had stable Graves' hyperthyroidism. Prospective prediction of ophthalmopathy was tested in an independent validation cohort of 18 to 20 hyperthyroidism patients and some 17 patients who later progressed to ophthalmopathy. The approximately 98 discovery patients were randomly divided into training and test sets at a 7:3 ratio. In addition, the study compared T-cell repertoires in thyroid tissue and in blood from several Graves' hyperthyroidism patients. Following sampling, methimazole starting at 30 mg daily was given to hyperthyroidism patients, and high-dose intravenous methylprednisolone was given to ophthalmopathy patients. According to the paper, TCR Vbeta CDR3 sequencing was carried out on some 140 peripheral blood samples, which came from around 43 ophthalmopathy, around 75 hyperthyroidism and approximately 17 progressor patients.

The CDR3 numbers 15 residues from cysteine through phenylalanine. Here the CDR3 DNA is all that survives: 45 bases in frame from base 1. Via the germline V gene, CDR1 is SGHVS and CDR2 FQNEAQ. V has 5 bases trimmed and J has 2 bases trimmed; junction bases matching no gene number 5. Overall study results and their limits: In cross-validation, a model built on a 13 V-J signature told ophthalmopathy apart from stable hyperthyroidism with under 90% sensitivity and approximately 84% specificity, and in testing the same model reached 80%/75%. Blood samples also contained most of the expanded thyroid clonotypes (frequency above 0.001), which suggests that blood repertoires may reflect thyroid immune responses. During validation, the model predicted progression to ophthalmopathy a median of about 6.3 months ahead of onset, with almost 71% sensitivity and 72.22% specificity. Sample size was not statistically predetermined, and blinding of investigators to group allocation was not performed.

The TCR beta CDR3 regions were amplified from the RNA transcripts. A first-round RT-PCR of the TCR CDR3 used the HTBI primer set with the Qiagen OneStep RT-PCR kit. The libraries were constructed in a second round of multiplex PCR and then size-selected and purified. Libraries were sequenced paired-end with 100 bp reads on an Illumina HiSeq2000. Per the authors' processing: SOAPnuke was used to process the raw data, with reads discarded if the reads contained adapters or uncalled bases, had a mean Phred below 15, or lacked an exact constant-primer or identifier match. COPE v1.2.5 was used to merge the high-quality paired reads, and each unique nucleotide sequence was defined as a clonotype. MiTCR v1.1 was used to align the clonotypes against IMGT TRBV, TRBD and TRBJ reference segments. Analysis was restricted to V-J combinations with a frequency above 0.0001, which covered about 99% of repertoires. The TCS score was defined as F50 (clonal expansion) divided by E x V (chaos), with BLOSUM62-based TCRdist calculated between CDR3 peptides within each V-J. Welch's t-statistics and random forest reduced just over 500 V-J features to 13, which were used in a naive Bayes classifier (R e1071). In TCRdb, the public reads were trimmed at Q25 with fastp and aligned with MiXCR, with productive beta chains retained. Records with the same CDR3 protein are collapsed into one entry carrying the most frequent genes and DNA. TCRdb's processing, not the authors', yielded these V and J calls. This sample gives about 530,000 distinct CDR3 sequences in total; about 15% of them show up just once. Approximately 15% of the sample is taken by the ten largest.

Moderately to severely active disease, a Clinical Activity Score of at least 3, a NOSPECS grade of at least 4, and a duration under 3 months were present in ophthalmopathy patients. The study excluded patients with uncontrolled infections, other autoimmune diseases, pregnancy or lactation. Diagnoses were based on clinical symptoms, serum thyroxine and TRAb, thyroid ultrasound and orbital computed tomography. PBMCs were isolated from 7.5 to 10 ml of fresh peripheral blood by Ficoll-Paque density gradient centrifugation. Total RNA was extracted using Trizol reagent, and RNA quality was assessed on an Agilent 2100 Bioanalyzer. This clonotype was counted at least ten times. Its antigen has not been determined. No much larger clone exists at a distance of one base, and base qualities are not known.

The chain was built from TRBV7-8 and TRBJ2-1, with 8 middle bases fitting TRBD2. This sequence was found in a woman aged 18-30 years with Graves' ophthalmopathy. Input material: blood. The sequenced DNA: TGTGCCAGCAGCATTAGCGGGGCAGCCTACAATGAGCAGTTCTTC. Protein translation: CASSISGAAYNEQFF.